Below, 8 T cell receptor beta chains from the same sample are listed, as sequenced in a study of radiation and T cells in renal cell carcinoma. The treatment here: treatment-naive control, cytoreductive nephrectomy. Measured with immunoSEQ multiplex PCR; TCRdb has only the in-frame clones, and not every one. Of 15,000 to 20,000 clones in the sample, 50% to 65% were seen once. Sequenced here: tumor tissue, sampled from a patient whose treatment was nephrectomy without radiotherapy. The receptors were gathered from a middle-aged man with renal cell carcinoma.

The rearrangement joins TRBV9 to TRBJ1-6; D is unresolved. Looked up from germline, CDR1 is SGDLS and CDR2 is YYNGEE. The CDR3 is 15 amino acids. Trimming removed 0 bases at V and 11 bases at J, with 15 bases between. Here the CDR3 DNA reads TGTGCCAGCAGCGTAGCTGAGGAGGGAAGAGCACCCCTCCACTTT. It yields the protein CASSVAEEGRAPLHF.

Comments on this clone: The identical CDR3 is also encoded by other nucleotide sequences in the sample. The V call is TRBV7-9, the J call TRBJ1-1; no firm D call. CDR3 length: 15 residues. The germline V and J ends were trimmed by 1 base and 0 bases, with 9 bases remaining between them. From germline, CDR1 is SEHNR and CDR2 FQNEAQ (reference sequence). The DNA of the CDR3 is TGTGCCAGCAGCTTAGTAGGAAACATGAACACTGAAGCTTTCTTT. This translates into CASSLVGNMNTEAFF.

This chain joins TRBV4-3 and TRBJ2-7; the D is unclear. The V end lost 0 bases, the J end lost 3 bases, and 15 bases lay between the germline ends. The CDR3 contains 16 residues. Per germline, CDR1 LGHNA and CDR2 YSLEER. The CDR3 region has the DNA TGCGCCAGCAGCCAAGATCTGGCAGTCAGCGTCTACGAGCAGTACTTC. Translation gives CASSQDLAVSVYEQYF.

The sample holds a few counts of this clone. This chain connects TRBV5-4 to TRBJ2-7, with 7 bases fitting TRBD1. Germline V gene sequence: CDR1 SGHNT, CDR2 YYREEE (reference sequence). The CDR3 consists of 15 residues. The V segment lost 4 bases and the J segment 7 bases; nucleotides outside the gene matches: 14. CDR3 sequence: CASSRGTDNSGEQYF. The DNA for the CDR3 is TGTGCCAGCAGCCGTGGGACAGACAACTCGGGGGAGCAGTACTTC.

This clone was seen a few times. The chain carries TRBV15 and TRBJ1-6; 7 nucleotides align to TRBD1. The CDR3 has 14 residues. Trimming at V came to 0 bases and at J to 9 bases, leaving 2 bases not matched to a gene. Germline V gives CDR1 LNHNV, CDR2 YYDKDF (reference sequence). The CDR3 nucleotides read TGTGCCACCAGCAGAGAGACAGGGAGTTCACCCCTCCACTTT. Translating gives CATSRETGSSPLHF.

This clone has a handful of counts. V usage is TRBV28 and J usage is TRBJ1-2, with D possibly being TRBD1 (5 bases). Germline-derived CDR1 and CDR2 are MDHEN and SYDVKM. The CDR3 has 12 residues. With 5 bases removed from V and 10 bases from J, the gap between germline ends came to 14 bases. The CDR3 nucleotides are TGTGCCAGCAGTGGGGCAGGAGGTTACTACACCTTC. Amino acids: CASSGAGGYYTF.

This clone was found a few times. J is TRBJ2-7 and V is TRBV2, with 10 bases identical to TRBD1. From germline, CDR1 is SNHLY and CDR2 FYNNEI. V was pared by 4 bases and J by 5 bases, with 8 bases of the junction left unmatched. The CDR3 sequence is 15 residues long. The CDR3 sequence is CASSVPKGQGNEQYF. As DNA, the CDR3 is TGTGCCAGCAGTGTCCCGAAGGGACAGGGGAACGAGCAGTACTTC.

The chain combines TRBV2 with TRBJ2-5; 8 bases line up with TRBD1. The CDR3 runs 16 residues. With 7 bases clipped from V and 1 base from J, the junction kept 11 bases outside the gene matches. From germline, CDR1 is SNHLY and CDR2 FYNNEI. CDR3: CASTLGQGLFQETQYF. The DNA of the CDR3 is TGTGCCAGCACACTTGGACAGGGCCTCTTCCAAGAGACCCAGTACTTC.